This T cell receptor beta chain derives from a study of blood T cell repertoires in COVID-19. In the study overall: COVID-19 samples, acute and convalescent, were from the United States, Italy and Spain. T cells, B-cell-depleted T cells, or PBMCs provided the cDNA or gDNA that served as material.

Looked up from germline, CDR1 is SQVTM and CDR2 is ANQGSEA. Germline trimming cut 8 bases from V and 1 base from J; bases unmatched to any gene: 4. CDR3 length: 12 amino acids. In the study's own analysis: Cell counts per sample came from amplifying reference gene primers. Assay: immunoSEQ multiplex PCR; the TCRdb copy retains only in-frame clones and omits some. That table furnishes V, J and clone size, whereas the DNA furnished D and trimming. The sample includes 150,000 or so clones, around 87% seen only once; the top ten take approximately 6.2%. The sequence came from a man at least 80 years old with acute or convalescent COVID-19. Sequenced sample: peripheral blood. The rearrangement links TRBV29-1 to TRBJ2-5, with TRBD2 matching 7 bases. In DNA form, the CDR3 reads TGCAGCTTTTGGACTAGCCAAGAGACCCAGTACTTC. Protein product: CSFWTSQETQYF.